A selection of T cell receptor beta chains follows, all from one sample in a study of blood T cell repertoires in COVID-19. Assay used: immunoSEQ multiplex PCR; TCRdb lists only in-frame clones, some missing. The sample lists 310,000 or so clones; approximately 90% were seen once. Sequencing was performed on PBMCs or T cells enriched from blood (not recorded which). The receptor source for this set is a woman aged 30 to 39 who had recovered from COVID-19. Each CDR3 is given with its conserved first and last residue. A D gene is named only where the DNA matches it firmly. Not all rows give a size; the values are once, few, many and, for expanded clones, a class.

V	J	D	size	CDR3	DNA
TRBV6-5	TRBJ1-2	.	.	CASSMTGNYGYTF	TGTGCCAGCAGTATGACGGGAAACTATGGCTACACCTTC
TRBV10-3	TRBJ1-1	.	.	CAISESMVRREDTEAFF	TGTGCCATCAGTGAGTCGATGGTTCGGAGGGAGGACACTGAAGCTTTCTTT
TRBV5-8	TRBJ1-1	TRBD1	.	CASSEGALNTEAFF	TGTGCCAGCAGCGAGGGGGCATTGAACACTGAAGCTTTCTTT
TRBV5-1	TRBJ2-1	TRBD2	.	CASSAGGAPSSYNEQFF	TGCGCCAGCAGCGCGGGGGGCGCTCCGAGCTCCTACAATGAGCAGTTCTTC
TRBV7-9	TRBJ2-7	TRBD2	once	CASSSRARGSSYEQYF	TGTGCCAGCAGCTCCCGGGCGCGGGGGAGCTCCTACGAGCAGTACTTC
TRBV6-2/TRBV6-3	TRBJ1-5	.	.	CASSSSGDQPQHF	TGTGCCAGCAGTTCGTCCGGGGATCAGCCCCAGCATTTT
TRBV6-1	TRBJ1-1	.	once	CASSDAVSTEAFF	TGTGCCAGCAGTGATGCGGTGAGCACTGAAGCTTTCTTT
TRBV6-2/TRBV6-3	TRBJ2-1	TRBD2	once	CASSYVRAGGTWDEQFF	TGTGCCAGCAGTTACGTTCGAGCGGGGGGGACGTGGGATGAGCAGTTCTTC
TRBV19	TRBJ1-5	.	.	CASKQDSRNQPQHF	TGTGCCAGTAAACAAGACAGCCGCAATCAGCCCCAGCATTTT
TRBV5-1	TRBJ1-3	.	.	CASSLGTARMASTIYF	TGCGCCAGCAGCTTGGGGACAGCCCGGATGGCCTCCACCATATATTTT
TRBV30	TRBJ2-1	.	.	CAWSVLFGVEQFF	TGTGCCTGGAGTGTACTCTTCGGGGTTGAGCAGTTCTTC
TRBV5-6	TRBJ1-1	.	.	CASSLGGPNTEAFF	TGTGCCAGCAGCTTAGGCGGTCCGAACACTGAAGCTTTCTTT
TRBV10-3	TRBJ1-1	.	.	CAISLSDTAEAFF	TGTGCCATCAGCCTCTCGGACACTGCTGAAGCTTTCTTT
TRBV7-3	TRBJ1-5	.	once	CASSLTGGQPQHF	TGTGCCAGCAGCTTAACTGGCGGCCAGCCCCAGCATTTT
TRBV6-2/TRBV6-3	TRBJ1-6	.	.	CASSPRQPSYNSPLHF	TGTGCCAGCAGCCCTCGACAGCCGAGCTATAATTCACCCCTCCACTTT
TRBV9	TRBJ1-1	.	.	CASSIQAQNTEAFF	TGTGCCAGCAGCATTCAGGCCCAAAACACTGAAGCTTTCTTT
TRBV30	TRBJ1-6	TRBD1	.	CAWRPGTGGIPLHF	TGTGCCTGGAGGCCCGGGACAGGGGGCATACCCCTCCACTTT
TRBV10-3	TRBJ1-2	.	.	CAIRPDSERYGYTF	TGTGCCATCAGGCCGGACAGCGAACGATACGGCTACACCTTC